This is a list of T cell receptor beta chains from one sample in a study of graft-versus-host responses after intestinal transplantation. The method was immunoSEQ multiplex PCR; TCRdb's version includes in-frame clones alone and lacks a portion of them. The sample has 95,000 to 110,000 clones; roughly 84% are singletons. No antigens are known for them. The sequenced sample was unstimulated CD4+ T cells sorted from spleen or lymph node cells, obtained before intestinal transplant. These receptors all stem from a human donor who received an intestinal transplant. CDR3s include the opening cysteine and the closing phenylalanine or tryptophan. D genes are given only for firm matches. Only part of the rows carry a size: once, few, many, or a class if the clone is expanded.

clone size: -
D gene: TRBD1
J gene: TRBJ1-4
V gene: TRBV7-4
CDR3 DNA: TGTGCCAGCAGGTCCCGGACAGGGCAATTTGGGTTTAATGAAAAACTGTTTTTT
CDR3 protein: CASRSRTGQFGFNEKLFF

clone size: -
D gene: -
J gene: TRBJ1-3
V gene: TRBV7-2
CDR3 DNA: TGTGCCAGCAGCCGCCTTACAGGGTTCCTTACCCGAAACACCATATATTTT
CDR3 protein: CASSRLTGFLTRNTIYF

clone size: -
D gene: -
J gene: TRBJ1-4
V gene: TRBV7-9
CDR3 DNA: TGTGCCAGCAGCTTAGACAGGCCTAAGGGTGAAAAACTGTTTTTT
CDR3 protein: CASSLDRPKGEKLFF

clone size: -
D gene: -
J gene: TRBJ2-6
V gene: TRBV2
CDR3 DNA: TGTGCCAGCAGTCCCCGGGTTTCTGGGGCCAACGTCCTGACTTTC
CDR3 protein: CASSPRVSGANVLTF

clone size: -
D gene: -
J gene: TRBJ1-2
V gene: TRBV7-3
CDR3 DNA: TGTGCCAGCAGCTTAAGAGGTGGGGAGGGCTACACCTTC
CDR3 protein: CASSLRGGEGYTF

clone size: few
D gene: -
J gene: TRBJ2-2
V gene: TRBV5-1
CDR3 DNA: TGCGCCAGCAGCTTAGGAGACCTGAACACCGGGGAGCTGTTTTTT
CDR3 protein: CASSLGDLNTGELFF

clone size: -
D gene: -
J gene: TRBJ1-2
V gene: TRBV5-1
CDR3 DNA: TGCGCCAGCAGCCCCGGGACGGCCTATGGCTACACCTTC
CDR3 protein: CASSPGTAYGYTF

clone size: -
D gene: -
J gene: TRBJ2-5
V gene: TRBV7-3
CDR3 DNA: TGTGCCAGCAGCTTCCGGGACGGCAGTCGGGAGACCCAGTACTTC
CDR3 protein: CASSFRDGSRETQYF

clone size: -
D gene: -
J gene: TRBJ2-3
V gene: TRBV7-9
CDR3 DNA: TGTGCCAGCAGCTTAGCGCAGGGCACAGATACGCAGTATTTT
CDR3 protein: CASSLAQGTDTQYF

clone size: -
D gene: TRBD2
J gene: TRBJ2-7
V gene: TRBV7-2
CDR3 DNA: TGTGCCAGCAGCTTTAGCGGGGGCTCCTACGAGCAGTACTTC
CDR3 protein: CASSFSGGSYEQYF

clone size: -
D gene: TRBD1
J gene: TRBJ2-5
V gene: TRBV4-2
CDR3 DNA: TGTGCCAGCAGCCGGGGACAGGGGGGCCAAGAGACCCAGTACTTC
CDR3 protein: CASSRGQGGQETQYF

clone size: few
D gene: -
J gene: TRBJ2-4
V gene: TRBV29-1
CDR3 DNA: TGCAGCGCCACATCAGACATGGGCAAAAACATTCAGTACTTC
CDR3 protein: CSATSDMGKNIQYF

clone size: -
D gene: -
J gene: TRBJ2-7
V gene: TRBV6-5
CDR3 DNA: TGTGCCAGCACCTACGAGGGAATCAGGGAGCAGTACTTC
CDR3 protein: CASTYEGIREQYF

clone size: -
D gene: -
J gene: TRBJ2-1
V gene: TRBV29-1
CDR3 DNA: TGCAGCGTCTCACGAATCGGGACTCGGAACAGTTGGCAGTTCTTC
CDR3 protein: CSVSRIGTRNSWQFF

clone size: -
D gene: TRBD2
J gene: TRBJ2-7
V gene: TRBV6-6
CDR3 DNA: TGTGCCAGCAGTTACGGATCGCCGGGACTAGGCTACGAGCAGTACTTC
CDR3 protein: CASSYGSPGLGYEQYF

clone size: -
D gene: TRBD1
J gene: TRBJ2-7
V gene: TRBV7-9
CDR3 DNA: TGTGCCAGCAGCAGGTCGAGGGGGACAGGGGGGACCTACGAGCAGTACTTC
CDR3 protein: CASSRSRGTGGTYEQYF

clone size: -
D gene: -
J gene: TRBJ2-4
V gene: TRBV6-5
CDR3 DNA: TGTGCCAGCAGTTCACGCTCCACCCCGTGGGACATTCAGTACTTC
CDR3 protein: CASSSRSTPWDIQYF

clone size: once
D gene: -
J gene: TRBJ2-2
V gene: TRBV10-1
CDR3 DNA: TGCGCCAGCCGCTCGGGGATTAGGACCGGGGAGCTGTTTTTT
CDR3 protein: CASRSGIRTGELFF

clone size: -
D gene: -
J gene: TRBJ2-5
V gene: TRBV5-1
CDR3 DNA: TGCGCCAGCAGCTTCCGCGGGCGGCAAGAGACCCAGTACTTC
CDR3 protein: CASSFRGRQETQYF

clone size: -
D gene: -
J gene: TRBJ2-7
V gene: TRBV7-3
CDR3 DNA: TGTGCCAGCAGCTTATCGTCAGGGAGCTCCTACGAGCAGTACTTC
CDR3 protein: CASSLSSGSSYEQYF

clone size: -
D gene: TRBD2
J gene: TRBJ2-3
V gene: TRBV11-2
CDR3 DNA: TGTGCCAGCAGCTACACTAGCGGGGGCACAGATACGCAGTATTTT
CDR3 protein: CASSYTSGGTDTQYF

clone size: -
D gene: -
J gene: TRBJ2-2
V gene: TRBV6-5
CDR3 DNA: TGTGCCAGCAGGAGACCGAGCGGCACCGGGGAGCTGTTTTTT
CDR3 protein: CASRRPSGTGELFF

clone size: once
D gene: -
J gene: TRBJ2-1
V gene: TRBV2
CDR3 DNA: TGTGCCAGCAGATCTGACAGGCCGTACAATGAGCAGTTCTTC
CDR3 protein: CASRSDRPYNEQFF

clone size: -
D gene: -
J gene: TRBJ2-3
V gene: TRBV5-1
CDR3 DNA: TGCGCCAGCTATGCCTCTAGCACAGATACGCAGTATTTT
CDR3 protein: CASYASSTDTQYF

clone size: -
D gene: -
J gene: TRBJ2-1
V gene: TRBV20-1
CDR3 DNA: TGCAGTGCGGCACCGGTGGATGAGCAGTTCTTC
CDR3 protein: CSAAPVDEQFF

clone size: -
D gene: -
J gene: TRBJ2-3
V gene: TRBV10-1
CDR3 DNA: TGCGCCAGCAGTGAGTCGGGGGTGCTGGCAGATACGCAGTATTTT
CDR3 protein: CASSESGVLADTQYF

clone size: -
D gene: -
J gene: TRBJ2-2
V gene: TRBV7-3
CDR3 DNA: TGTGCCAGCAGCCCGACGGTAGCTGGGGAGCTGTTTTTT
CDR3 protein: CASSPTVAGELFF

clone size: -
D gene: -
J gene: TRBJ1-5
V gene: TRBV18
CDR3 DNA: TGTGCCAGCTCACCAGGGGCTCGGCAGCCCCAGCATTTT
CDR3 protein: CASSPGARQPQHF

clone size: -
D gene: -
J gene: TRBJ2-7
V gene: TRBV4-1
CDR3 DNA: TGCGCCAGCAGCCAAGGACAGTATTCCTACGAGCAGTACTTC
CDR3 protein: CASSQGQYSYEQYF

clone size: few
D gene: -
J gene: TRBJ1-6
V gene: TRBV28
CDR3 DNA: TGTGCCAGCCGAATAGCGAATTCACCCCTCCACTTT
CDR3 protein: CASRIANSPLHF

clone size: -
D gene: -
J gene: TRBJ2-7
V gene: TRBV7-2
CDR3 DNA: TGTGCCAGCAGCTTAGCGCTAAGGGGTTACGAGCAGTACTTC
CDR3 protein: CASSLALRGYEQYF

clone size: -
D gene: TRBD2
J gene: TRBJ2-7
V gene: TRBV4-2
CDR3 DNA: TGTGCCAGCAGCACGTCACTAGCGGGTTTCTCCTACGAGCAGTACTTC
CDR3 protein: CASSTSLAGFSYEQYF

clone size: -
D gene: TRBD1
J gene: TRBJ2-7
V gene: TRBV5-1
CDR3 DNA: TGCGCCAGCAGCACGGGGACAGCCTACGAGCAGTACTTC
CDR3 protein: CASSTGTAYEQYF

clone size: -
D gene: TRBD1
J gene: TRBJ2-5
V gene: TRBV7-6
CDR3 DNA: TGTGCCAGCAGCTTACCACACTGGACAGGACGCGAGACCCAGTACTTC
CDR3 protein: CASSLPHWTGRETQYF

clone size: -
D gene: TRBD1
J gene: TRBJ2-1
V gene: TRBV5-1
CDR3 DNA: TGCGCCAGCAGCTTGGCTTGGGACAGGGGGCTCAATGAGCAGTTCTTC
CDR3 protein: CASSLAWDRGLNEQFF

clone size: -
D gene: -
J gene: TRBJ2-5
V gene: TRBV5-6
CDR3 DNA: TGTGCCAGCAGCTTACGGGGAGAGACCCAGTACTTC
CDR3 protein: CASSLRGETQYF

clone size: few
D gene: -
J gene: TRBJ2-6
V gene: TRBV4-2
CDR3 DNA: TGTGCCAGCAGCCAAGAATGGGGAACCTCTGGGGCCAACGTCCTGACTTTC
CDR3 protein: CASSQEWGTSGANVLTF

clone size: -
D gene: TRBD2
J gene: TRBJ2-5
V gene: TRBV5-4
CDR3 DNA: TGTGCCAGCAGCTTGATAGCGGGAGGTGGTGAGACCCAGTACTTC
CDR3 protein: CASSLIAGGGETQYF

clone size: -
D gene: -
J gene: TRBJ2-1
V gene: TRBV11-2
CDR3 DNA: TGTGCCAGCAGCTCAGGGTTCCTCAATGAGCAGTTCTTC
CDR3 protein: CASSSGFLNEQFF

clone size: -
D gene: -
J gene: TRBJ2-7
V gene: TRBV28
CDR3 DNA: TGTGCCAGCAGTCCCGGACAGACCTACGAGCAGTACTTC
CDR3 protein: CASSPGQTYEQYF

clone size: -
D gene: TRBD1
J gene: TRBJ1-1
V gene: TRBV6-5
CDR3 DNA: TGTGCCAGCAGTTACGGACAGGGGGGCACTGAAGCTTTCTTT
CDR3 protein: CASSYGQGGTEAFF

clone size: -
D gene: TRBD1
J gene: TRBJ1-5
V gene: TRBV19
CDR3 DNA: TGTGCCAGTCGAACAGGGGTTAGCAATCAGCCCCAGCATTTT
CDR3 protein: CASRTGVSNQPQHF

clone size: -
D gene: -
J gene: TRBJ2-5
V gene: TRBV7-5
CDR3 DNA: TGTGTCAGAAGCTTTCGGGGCTGGGTGTCATACCAAGAGACCCAGTACTTC
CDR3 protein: CVRSFRGWVSYQETQYF

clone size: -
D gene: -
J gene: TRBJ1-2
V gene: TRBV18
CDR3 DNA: TGTGCCAGCTCACCCGACAACGGGGATGGCTACACCTTC
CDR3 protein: CASSPDNGDGYTF

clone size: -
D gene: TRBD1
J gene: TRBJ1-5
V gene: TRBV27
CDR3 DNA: TGTGCCAGCAGCGACAGGGTACGCCAGCCCCAGCATTTT
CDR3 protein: CASSDRVRQPQHF

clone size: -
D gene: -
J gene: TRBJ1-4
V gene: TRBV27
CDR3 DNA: TGTGCCAGCAGTTTGGCAGGGGATGAAAAACTGTTTTTT
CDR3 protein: CASSLAGDEKLFF

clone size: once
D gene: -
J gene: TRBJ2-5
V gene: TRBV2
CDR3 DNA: TGTGCCAGCAGGTCCCAAGAGACCCAGTACTTC
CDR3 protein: CASRSQETQYF

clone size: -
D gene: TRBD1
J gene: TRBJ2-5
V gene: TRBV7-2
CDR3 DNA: TGTGCCAGCAGCTTAGCTTGGGACAGAGAAGAGACCCAGTACTTC
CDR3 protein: CASSLAWDREETQYF

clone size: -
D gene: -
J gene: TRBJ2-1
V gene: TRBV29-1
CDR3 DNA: TGCAGCGTAGCACGGCAGAGCTCCTACAATGAGCAGTTCTTC
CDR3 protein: CSVARQSSYNEQFF

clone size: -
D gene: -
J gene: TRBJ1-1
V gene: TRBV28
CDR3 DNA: TGTGCCAGCAGTTTAGTCCGACGCCCCTACACTGAAGCTTTCTTT
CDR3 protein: CASSLVRRPYTEAFF

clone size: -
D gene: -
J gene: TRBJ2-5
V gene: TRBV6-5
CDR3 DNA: TGTGCCAGCTGCGCACGGGAGTTAGAGACCCAGTACTTC
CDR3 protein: CASCARELETQYF

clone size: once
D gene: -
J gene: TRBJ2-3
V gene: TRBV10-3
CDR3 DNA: TGTGCCATCAGTGAGCGGGAGAGCACAGATACGCAGTATTTT
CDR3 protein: CAISERESTDTQYF

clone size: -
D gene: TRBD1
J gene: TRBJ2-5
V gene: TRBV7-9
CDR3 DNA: TGTGCCAGCAGCAGGGGACAGGGGGTTCCCAAGGCCCAGTACTTC
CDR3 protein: CASSRGQGVPKAQYF

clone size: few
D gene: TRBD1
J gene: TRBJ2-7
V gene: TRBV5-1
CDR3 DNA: TGCGCCAGCAGCTTGCAGGGGGAGTACGAGCAGTACTTC
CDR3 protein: CASSLQGEYEQYF

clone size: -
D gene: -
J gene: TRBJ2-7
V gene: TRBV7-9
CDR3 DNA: TGTGCCAGCAGTCCAAGGGGCAGGGCTTCCTACGAGCAGTACTTC
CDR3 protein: CASSPRGRASYEQYF

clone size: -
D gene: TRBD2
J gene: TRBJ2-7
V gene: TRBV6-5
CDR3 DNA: TGTGCCAGCAGCCGGACTAGCGTCTCCTACGAGCAGTACTTC
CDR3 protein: CASSRTSVSYEQYF

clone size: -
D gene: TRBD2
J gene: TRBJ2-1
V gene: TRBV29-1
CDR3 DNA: TGCAGCGGGGAGGGACTCTACAATGAGCAGTTCTTC
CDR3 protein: CSGEGLYNEQFF

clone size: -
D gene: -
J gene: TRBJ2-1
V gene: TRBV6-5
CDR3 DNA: TGTGCCAGCAGTTATGACCAGGGGAGGCGGAATGAGCAGTTCTTC
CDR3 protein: CASSYDQGRRNEQFF

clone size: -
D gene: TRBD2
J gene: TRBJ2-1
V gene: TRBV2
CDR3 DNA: TGTGCCAGCAGGGAGCCGGGGGGGCCCTACAATGAGCAGTTCTTC
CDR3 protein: CASREPGGPYNEQFF